Below, 5 T cell receptor beta chains from the same sample are listed, as sequenced in a study of neoadjuvant anti-PD-1 for oral cavity cancer. Repertoires were generated with immunoSEQ multiplex PCR, while TCRdb's copy carries only in-frame clones and drops some. The table records about 6,000 clones, around 60% of them present only once. The sequenced sample was tumor tissue, obtained before nivolumab (anti-PD-1) treatment. All receptors derive from a person aged 35 to 85 with oral cavity squamous cell carcinoma.

This chain uses TRBV23-1 with TRBJ1-5, with D possibly TRBD1 on 6 matching bases. TRBV23-1 has ORF status, its function being uncertain. V was pared by 4 bases and J by 0 bases, with 13 bases between. The CDR3 length is 16 residues. CDR3 protein: CASSRPTGDSNQPQHF. The CDR3 coding sequence is TGCGCCAGCAGTCGACCGACAGGAGATAGCAATCAGCCCCAGCATTTT.

On this clone itself: A read error may produce the germline difference seen at one junction end. CDR3: CATSVRSTRRLVLF. The DNA for the CDR3 is TGTGCCACCAGCGTTAGATCCACCCGACGTTTAGTTCTCTTT. The V call is TRBV15, the J call TRBJ1-1, with no clear D. Germline CDR1 and CDR2: LNHNV and YYDKDF (reference sequence). This CDR3 comprises 14 residues.

This clone was found a few times. The chain joins TRBV9 to TRBJ1-2; a weak D match, TRBD1 (5 bases). The V end lost 4 bases, the J end lost 5 bases, and 12 bases lay between the germline ends. Germline CDR1 reads SGDLS; CDR2 reads YYNGEE. CDR3 length equals 13 residues. CDR3 sequence: CASSSGTRYGYTF. CDR3 nucleotide sequence: TGTGCCAGCAGCTCCGGGACTCGATATGGCTACACCTTC.

This clone was detected only once. The rearrangement uses TRBV5-1 and TRBJ1-1; D remains unclear. From germline, CDR1 is SGHRS and CDR2 YFSETQ. V lost 0 bases and J 1 base, leaving 10 bases between the germline ends. The CDR3 has 15 amino acids. The CDR3, as DNA: TGCGCCAGCAGCTTGGCCGGATACGGGAACACTGAAGCTTTCTTT. It yields the protein CASSLAGYGNTEAFF.

The chain joins TRBV6-5 to TRBJ2-1; 7 positions match TRBD1. After removal of 7 bases from V and 3 bases from J, the junction contained 3 bases not matched to a gene. CDR1 is MNHEY and CDR2 is SVGAGI in the germline V gene. This CDR3 contains 13 residues. The CDR3 spells CASKGAGYNEQFF. The DNA for the CDR3 is TGTGCCAGCAAGGGGGCCGGCTACAATGAGCAGTTCTTC.